The present entry profiles one TCR beta chain with its context. Mismatch with germline at one junction end may stem from a read error. The data were taken from a study of control samples from healthy donors and cancer patients. Germline CDR1 LNHDA, CDR2 SQIVND (reference sequence). CDR3 length: 13 amino acids. Profiling relied on immunoSEQ multiplex PCR, and the TCRdb table lists in-frame clones only, not all of them. The table shows over 110,000 clones, with roughly nine tenths occurring only once. The chain uses TRBV19 and TRBJ2-1; 8 nucleotides match TRBD2. Specimen: blood. This TCR came from a woman aged 25 to 45 in good health. CDR3 nucleotide sequence: TGTGCCAGTAGTACCGCCACTAGCGGCTCCACGGTCTTC. It is translated as CASSTATSGSTVF.